This T cell receptor (beta chain) appears in the sequencing data of a study of early T cells in non-severe SARS-CoV-2 infection. Study as a whole: The authors sequenced bulk RNA from unsorted whole blood, leaving chains unpaired. Study-level points and caveats: VDJdb matching skewed toward anti-spike CD8 responses, missing private and CD4 specificities.

In its sample, this clonotype was seen many times. The antigen remains unidentified. Attached unique molecular identifiers marked individual cDNA molecules. TCRdb reprocessed the 5' RACE reads with MiXCR, giving one entry per CDR3 protein. The sample has around 31,000 distinct CDR3 sequences, about 10% seen once; the top ten hold approximately 15%. V was shortened by 3 bases and J by 11 bases, with 26 bases between the two germline ends. Looked up from germline, CDR1 is MNHEY and CDR2 is SVGEGT. The CDR3 sequence is 17 residues long. Sequenced material: whole blood. This clonotype originated in an adult who was a healthcare worker with PCR-confirmed SARS-CoV-2 infection or an uninfected control (not recorded which). The chain couples TRBV6-2 or TRBV6-3 to TRBJ1-5, with D possibly being TRBD1 (5 bases). Here the CDR3 reads CASSYSSTNRGGGSQHF. The CDR3 coding sequence is TGTGCCAGCAGTTATTCCAGTACCAATCGGGGTGGGGGATCCCAGCATTTT.